The 25 T cell receptor beta chains below were found in one sample sequenced in a study of blood T cell repertoires in COVID-19. Sequenced by immunoSEQ multiplex PCR; TCRdb stores in-frame clones only, minus some. The sample carries about 160,000 clones, 75% to 85% recorded once. What was sequenced was PBMCs or T cells enriched from blood (not recorded which). The receptors were sampled from a woman between 55 and 75 years old who had recovered from COVID-19.

The chain combines TRBV6-4 with TRBJ2-2; possibly TRBD1 for D (6 bases). Germline V gives CDR1 MRHNA, CDR2 SNTAGT. The V end lost 3 bases, the J end lost 4 bases, and 6 bases lay between the germline ends. This CDR3 is built from 13 residues. Written as DNA, the CDR3 is TGTGCCAGCAGTGAAGGGGGCACCGGGGAGCTGTTTTTT. Its protein is CASSEGGTGELFF.

With regard to this clone: Additional DNA sequences in this sample encode the identical CDR3. V usage is TRBV5-4 and J usage is TRBJ1-1; D is possibly TRBD1 (5 bases). Per germline, CDR1 SGHNT and CDR2 YYREEE (reference sequence). The CDR3 covers 14 residues. V was cut by 0 bases and J by 3 bases, with 9 bases left in between. CDR3 region: CASSLGGGDTEAFF. CDR3 DNA: TGTGCCAGCAGCTTGGGGGGAGGGGACACTGAAGCTTTCTTT.

The table lists this clone with a count of one. The genes are TRBV10-2 and TRBJ2-3; 9 bases fit TRBD1. The V segment lost 7 bases and the J segment 2 bases; nucleotides outside the gene matches: 10. Germline V gene sequence: CDR1 WSHSY, CDR2 SAAADI. CDR3 length: 16 residues. The DNA of the CDR3 is TGCGCCAGCATTCAACAGGGGGCGATAAACACAGATACGCAGTATTTT. It translates to CASIQQGAINTDTQYF.

The rearrangement joins TRBV5-1 to TRBJ2-1; 8 nucleotides agree with TRBD2. V dropped 0 bases and J dropped 6; count of bases not matched to a gene: 5. The CDR3 covers 15 residues. Germline CDR1 reads SGHRS; CDR2 reads YFSETQ. CDR3 sequence: CASSLAAGGANEQFF. In nucleotides, the CDR3 is TGCGCCAGCAGCTTGGCTGCGGGGGGAGCCAATGAGCAGTTCTTC.

The sample holds one count of this clone. The chain carries TRBV5-1 and TRBJ2-5; D is perhaps TRBD2 (5 bases). The CDR3 sequence is 15 residues long. The germline CDR1 and CDR2 sequences are SGHRS and YFSETQ. Trimming took 6 bases from V and 5 from J, leaving 20 bases between them. The CDR3, as DNA: TGCGCCAGCACCACCTCGAGAGGGTCCCGGGAGACCCAGTACTTC. Translated, it gives CASTTSRGSRETQYF.

This chain joins TRBV19 and TRBJ1-6, with 9 nucleotides matching TRBD1. Germline V CDR1 and CDR2: LNHDA, SQIVND (reference sequence). Trimming took 6 bases from V and 7 from J; bases not matched to a gene: 4. The CDR3 loop spans 14 amino acids. The CDR3 is CASRGTGRNSPLHF. In DNA form, the CDR3 reads TGTGCCAGTAGAGGGACAGGGAGGAATTCACCCCTCCACTTT.

The chain carries TRBV10-1 and TRBJ2-7; 7 bases match TRBD2. The germline V gene encodes CDR1 WNHNN and CDR2 SYGVQD (reference sequence). The V gene end was trimmed by 3 bases and the J gene end by 2 bases; junction bases not matched to a gene: 4. The CDR3 runs 14 residues. CDR3 sequence reads: CASSEPGTTYEQYF. The CDR3 bases are TGCGCCAGCAGTGAACCCGGGACTACCTACGAGCAGTACTTC.

This clone came up a few times. This sequence joins TRBV3-1 (or the pseudogene TRBV3-2) and TRBJ2-7, with TRBD2 matching 11 bases. In germline, CDR1 is LGHDT, CDR2 YNNKEL (reference sequence). J lost 1 base, V lost 4 bases, and 6 bases had no gene match. The CDR3 contains 16 residues. The CDR3 DNA follows: TGTGCCAGCAGCCGCTCTAGCGGGGGGACTTCCTACGAGCAGTACTTC. This translates into CASSRSSGGTSYEQYF.

This clone appeared once. The chain is built from TRBV15 and TRBJ1-2; 8 bases fit TRBD1. Germline V CDR1 and CDR2: LNHNV, YYDKDF (reference sequence). This CDR3 is built from 14 residues. The junction had 8 bases not matched to a gene; V was cut back by 5 bases and J by 6 bases. This CDR3 is CATSGPGQANGYTF. The CDR3, as DNA: TGTGCCACCAGCGGCCCGGGACAGGCGAATGGCTACACCTTC.

This rearrangement joins TRBV7-2 to TRBJ1-5, with D unclear. This CDR3 is built from 13 residues. Germline V gene lookup returns CDR1 SGHTA and CDR2 FQGNSA. V lost 3 bases to trimming and J lost 9 bases, with 12 bases between them. CDR3 sequence (DNA): TGTGCCAGCAGCTTTGACACGGCCGGGCCCCAGCATTTT. Amino acid sequence: CASSFDTAGPQHF.

The chain couples TRBV19 to TRBJ2-7, with TRBD1 matching 7 bases. The J segment lost 5 bases and the V segment lost 5 bases, leaving 6 bases of the junction unmatched. The CDR3 loop spans 13 amino acids. Germline loops: CDR1 LNHDA, CDR2 SQIVND (reference sequence). CDR3 DNA: TGTGCCAGTAGTGCGACAGGGTCCCACGAGCAGTACTTC. Translation: CASSATGSHEQYF.

This chain joins TRBV29-1 and TRBJ1-2, with a weak D call TRBD1 (5 bases). Looked up from germline, CDR1 is SQVTM and CDR2 is ANQGSEA. The V and J ends lost 6 bases and 6 bases respectively, with 11 bases between them. CDR3 length: 11 amino acids. CDR3 coding DNA: TGCAGCGTGGGAGGGGACGATGGCTACACCTTC. Residues: CSVGGDDGYTF.

This clone was detected a few times. The chain links TRBV4-2 to TRBJ2-3; 9 nucleotides line up with TRBD1. The length of the CDR3 is 17 residues. In germline, CDR1 is LGHNA, CDR2 YNFKEQ. V lost 1 base, J lost 4 bases, and 9 bases stayed unmatched. The CDR3 reads CASSQVPTGDRADTQYF. DNA of the CDR3: TGTGCCAGCAGCCAAGTACCCACAGGGGACAGGGCAGATACGCAGTATTTT.

CDR3 region: CASSDSPNEKLFF. CDR3 coding DNA: TGCGCCAGCTCCGACAGCCCTAATGAAAAACTGTTTTTT. The chain is built from TRBV5-1 and TRBJ1-4; possibly TRBD1 for D (5 bases). The germline V gene has CDR1 SGHRS and CDR2 YFSETQ. CDR3 length: 13 residues. Trimming pared 7 bases from V and 3 bases from J, leaving 10 bases between.

The chain couples TRBV15 to TRBJ2-1; D is undetermined. V gave up 8 bases and J gave up 3 bases, with 11 bases separating them. The germline gives CDR1 LNHNV, CDR2 YYDKDF (reference sequence). This CDR3 is 13 amino acids long. The CDR3 protein is CATREENYNEQFF. The CDR3 DNA follows: TGTGCCACCCGCGAGGAAAACTACAATGAGCAGTTCTTC.

This clone occurred once. The J gene is TRBJ1-1, the V gene TRBV2; TRBD1 might be the D (6 bases). The V end lost 6 bases, the J end lost 1 base, and 15 bases lay between the germline ends. The germline CDR1 and CDR2 sequences are SNHLY and FYNNEI. CDR3 length: 15 residues. The CDR3 region is CASRVATTGNTEAFF. CDR3 sequence (DNA): TGTGCCAGCAGAGTCGCTACGACAGGGAACACTGAAGCTTTCTTT.

The chain uses TRBV24-1 and TRBJ1-3; 9 bases agree with TRBD1. Germline assignment: CDR1 KGHDR and CDR2 SFDVKD. This CDR3 has 16 residues. Trimming cost V 5 bases and J 3 bases; bases outside gene matches: 7. This CDR3 is CATSGFKTGGGNTIYF. The CDR3 DNA follows: TGTGCCACCAGTGGCTTTAAGACAGGGGGTGGAAACACCATATATTTT.

V is TRBV4-1 and J is TRBJ1-2; D not resolved. Trimming pared 1 base from V and 0 bases from J, leaving 12 bases between. Germline V gene data show CDR1 as MGHRA and CDR2 as YSYEKL. The CDR3 is 16 amino acids. The DNA of the CDR3 is TGCGCCAGCAGCCAAGCCCGACTGATAGCTAACTATGGCTACACCTTC. Amino acid sequence: CASSQARLIANYGYTF.

The chain uses TRBV11-2 and TRBJ1-1; weak D call: TRBD1 (6 bases). V was trimmed by 1 base and J by 11 bases, leaving 14 bases between them. CDR3 length: 13 residues. From germline, CDR1 is SGHAT and CDR2 FQNNGV. For the CDR3, the DNA is TGTGCCAGCAGCTTAGCAGGGGCCCCCCGGGCTTTCTTT. The encoded protein is CASSLAGAPRAFF.

V gene TRBV13 combines with J gene TRBJ1-1; 10 bases match TRBD1. Germline V gene lookup returns CDR1 PRHDT and CDR2 FYEKMQ (reference sequence). V trimming: 4 bases; J trimming: 4 bases; junction bases outside the gene matches: 3. The CDR3 consists of 14 residues. CDR3 in amino acids: CASSSTGGFTEAFF. Written as DNA, the CDR3 is TGTGCCAGCAGCTCGACAGGGGGCTTCACTGAAGCTTTCTTT.

In this sample, this clone turned up a few times. This chain connects TRBV6-6 to TRBJ1-5; unclear D gene. There are 13 residues in the CDR3. Trimming shortened V by 7 bases and J by 4 bases, and 11 bases separated the two germline ends. The V gene's germline CDR1 is MNHNY and CDR2 SVGAGI (reference sequence). This CDR3 is CASNGSPNQPQHF. In nucleotides, the CDR3 is TGTGCCAGCAACGGGAGCCCTAATCAGCCCCAGCATTTT.

This clone was detected a few times. The chain employs TRBV6-5 and TRBJ2-3; 8 bases agree with TRBD2. The CDR3 extends over 15 amino acids. After removal of 6 bases from V and 1 base from J, the junction contained 6 bases not matched to a gene. Germline CDR1 MNHEY, CDR2 SVGAGI. CDR3 in DNA: TGTGCCAGCAGAGATAGCGGGGCCGGCACAGATACGCAGTATTTT. This codes for CASRDSGAGTDTQYF.

This clone came up many times. The chain is built from TRBV19 and TRBJ1-6; weak D call: TRBD1 (6 bases). Germline lookup yields CDR1 LNHDA and CDR2 SQIVND (reference sequence). This CDR3 contains 16 residues. The V and J ends lost 8 bases and 4 bases respectively, with 18 bases between them. The CDR3 reads CASGRDGQSYNSPLHF. The CDR3 DNA sequence: TGTGCCAGTGGCCGGGACGGACAGTCGTATAATTCACCCCTCCACTTT.

The chain is built from TRBV19 and TRBJ2-1; TRBD1 is a possible D gene (6 bases). V lost 8 bases and J lost 7, with 15 bases in between. CDR3 length equals 13 residues. Germline V gives CDR1 LNHDA, CDR2 SQIVND (reference sequence). This CDR3 reads CASGTGLLNEQFF. The DNA for the CDR3 is TGTGCCAGTGGAACAGGGCTGTTGAATGAGCAGTTCTTC.

CDR3 region: CASGLPPLAGGPGAQETQYF. The CDR3 DNA sequence: TGTGCTAGTGGTTTGCCCCCACTAGCGGGGGGGCCCGGGGCCCAAGAGACCCAGTACTTC. The rearrangement links TRBV12-5 to TRBJ2-5; 13 bases map to TRBD2. This CDR3 region has 20 residues. Germline CDR1 reads LGHNT; CDR2 reads FRNRAP. After removal of 2 bases from V and 1 base from J, the junction contained 13 bases not matched to a gene.